This TCR beta chain appears in the sequencing data of a study of cytomegalovirus exposure and HLA in healthy donors. This clone was counted only a few times. Use of 60 Vbeta and 13 Jbeta primers characterized the PCR. Sequencing used immunoSEQ multiplex PCR; TCRdb keeps in-frame clones, though not all of them. Here the sample spans tens of thousands of clones, approximately 82% being singletons. CDR3 size: 14 residues. V was clipped by 4 bases and J by 8 bases, with 15 bases between them. Germline CDR1 is SGHTA and CDR2 is FQGTGA. The V gene is TRBV7-3, the J gene TRBJ2-1; TRBD2 might be the D (5 bases). The source is a middle-aged man in good health and CMV-seronegative. The sample taken for sequencing was PBMCs. CDR3 in amino acids: CASSSDGVSDEQFF. CDR3 in DNA: TGTGCCAGCAGCTCAGACGGGGTTAGTGATGAGCAGTTCTTC. The whole variable domain, remainder taken from reference TRBV7-3 and TRBJ2-1, is GAGVSQTPSNKVTEKGKYVELRCDPISGHTALYWYRQSLGQGPEFLIYFQGTGAADDSGLPNDRFFAVRPEGSVSTLKIQRTERGDSAVYLCASSSDGVSDEQFFGPGTRLTVL.